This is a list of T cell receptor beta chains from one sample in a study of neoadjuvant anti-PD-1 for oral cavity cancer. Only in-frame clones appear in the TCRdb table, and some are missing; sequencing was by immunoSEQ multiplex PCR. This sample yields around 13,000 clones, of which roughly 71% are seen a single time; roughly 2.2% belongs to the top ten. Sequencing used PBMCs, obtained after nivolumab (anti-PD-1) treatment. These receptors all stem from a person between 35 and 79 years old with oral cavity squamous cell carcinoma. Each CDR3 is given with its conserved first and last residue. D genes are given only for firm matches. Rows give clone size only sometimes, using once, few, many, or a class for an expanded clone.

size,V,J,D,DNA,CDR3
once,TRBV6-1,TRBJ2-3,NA,TGTGCCAGCAGTGAAGGGCAGGGGTTTAGAGCTAGCACAGATACGCAGTATTTT,CASSEGQGFRASTDTQYF
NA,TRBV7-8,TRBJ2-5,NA,TGTGCCAGCAGCTGGATATTCCCGTCGGGTTCATCCGGGGAGACCCAGTACTTC,CASSWIFPSGSSGETQYF
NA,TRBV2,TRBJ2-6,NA,TGTGCCAGCAGTGACTTGGGGTTCTCTGGGGCCAACGTCCTGACTTTC,CASSDLGFSGANVLTF
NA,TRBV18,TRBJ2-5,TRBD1,TGTGCCAGCTCACCTCGACAGGGCGGCCAAGAGACCCAGTACTTC,CASSPRQGGQETQYF
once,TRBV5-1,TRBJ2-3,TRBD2,TGCGCCAGCAAGCTAGCGGGGGTTAGCGCAGATACGCAGTATTTT,CASKLAGVSADTQYF
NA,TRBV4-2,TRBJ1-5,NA,TGTGCCAGCAGCCAAGATCAGGCGGGGAGGGGGCCCCAGCATTTT,CASSQDQAGRGPQHF
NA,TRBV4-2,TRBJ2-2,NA,TGTGCCAGCAGCCCGCTTGGCGTGGACACCGGGGAGCTGTTTTTT,CASSPLGVDTGELFF
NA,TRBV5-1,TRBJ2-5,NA,TGCGCCAGCAGCTTGGCCCCAGGGAGGGAGACCCAGTACTTC,CASSLAPGRETQYF
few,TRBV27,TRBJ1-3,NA,TGTGCCAGCAAGGGAGGGCCCTCTGGAAACACCATATATTTT,CASKGGPSGNTIYF
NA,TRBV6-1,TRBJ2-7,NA,TGTGCCAGCAGTGAAGGGCTATGGGAGCAGTACTTC,CASSEGLWEQYF
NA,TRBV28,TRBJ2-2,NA,TGTGCCAGCGACGGGAGTTCCGGGGAGCTGTTTTTT,CASDGSSGELFF
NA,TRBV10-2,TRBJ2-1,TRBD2,TGCGCCAGCAGCTATTCCCTAGCGGGGAACCTCCCGTCGCGCAATGAGCAGTTCTTC,CASSYSLAGNLPSRNEQFF
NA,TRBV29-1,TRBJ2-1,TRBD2,TGCAGCGCGCCCCTAGCGGGCGGGCAGTTCTTC,CSAPLAGGQFF
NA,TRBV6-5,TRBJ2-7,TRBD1,TGTGCCAGCAGTAGGGGACAGGCCCCCGAGCAGTACTTC,CASSRGQAPEQYF
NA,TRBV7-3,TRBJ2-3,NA,TGTGCCAGCAGCTTAGCGGGCTCAGATACGCAGTATTTT,CASSLAGSDTQYF
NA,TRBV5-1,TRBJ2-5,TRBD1,TGCGCCAGCAGCAATTCCAGGGGGAAAGAGACCCAGTACTTC,CASSNSRGKETQYF
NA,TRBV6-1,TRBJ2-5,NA,TGTGCCAGCATGTTAGAGGCAGGCGCAATGACCCAGTACTTC,CASMLEAGAMTQYF
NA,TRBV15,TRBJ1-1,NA,TGTGCCACCAGCAGAGACAGGGCGACGAACACTGAAGCTTTCTTT,CATSRDRATNTEAFF
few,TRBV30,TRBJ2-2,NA,TGTGCCTGGAGCAAGGGACTTTTCGCGAACACCGGGGAGCTGTTTTTT,CAWSKGLFANTGELFF
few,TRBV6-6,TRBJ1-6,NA,TGTGCCAGCAGTTCCGGCCCATACAACTCACCCCTCCACTTT,CASSSGPYNSPLHF
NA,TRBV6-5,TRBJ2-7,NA,TGTGCCAGCAGCCGATGGGCCGGGAGCTACGAGCAGTACTTC,CASSRWAGSYEQYF
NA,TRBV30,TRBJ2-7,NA,TGTGCCGGGACGGATAGGGGGGCTGCACGTGCCTACGAGCAGTACTTC,CAGTDRGAARAYEQYF
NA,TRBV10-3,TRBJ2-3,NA,TGTGCCATCACCCCCGGGGGGCGCAATACGCAGTATTTT,CAITPGGRNTQYF
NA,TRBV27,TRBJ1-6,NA,TGTGCCAGCAGTTTAAGGCACAATTCACCCCTCCACTTT,CASSLRHNSPLHF
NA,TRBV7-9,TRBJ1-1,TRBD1,TGTGCCAGCAGCAAAACAGGGGGTGCAGGGACTGAAGCTTTCTTT,CASSKTGGAGTEAFF
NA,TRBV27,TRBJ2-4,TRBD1,TGTGCCAGCCGACTCCGACAGGGTGTAGGGAACATTCAGTACTTC,CASRLRQGVGNIQYF
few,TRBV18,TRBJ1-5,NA,TGTGCCAGCTCACAATCTAGCAATCAGCCCCAGCATTTT,CASSQSSNQPQHF
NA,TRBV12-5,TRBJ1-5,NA,TGTGCTAGTGGTTTCCGACTGACCTCATCTAATCAGCCCCAGCATTTT,CASGFRLTSSNQPQHF
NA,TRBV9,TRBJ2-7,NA,TGTGTTGGCAGTAGTTACTACGAGCAGTACTTC,CVGSSYYEQYF
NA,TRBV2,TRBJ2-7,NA,TGTGCCAGCCAAAAGCAGACAGGCGGCAACGAGCAGTACTTC,CASQKQTGGNEQYF